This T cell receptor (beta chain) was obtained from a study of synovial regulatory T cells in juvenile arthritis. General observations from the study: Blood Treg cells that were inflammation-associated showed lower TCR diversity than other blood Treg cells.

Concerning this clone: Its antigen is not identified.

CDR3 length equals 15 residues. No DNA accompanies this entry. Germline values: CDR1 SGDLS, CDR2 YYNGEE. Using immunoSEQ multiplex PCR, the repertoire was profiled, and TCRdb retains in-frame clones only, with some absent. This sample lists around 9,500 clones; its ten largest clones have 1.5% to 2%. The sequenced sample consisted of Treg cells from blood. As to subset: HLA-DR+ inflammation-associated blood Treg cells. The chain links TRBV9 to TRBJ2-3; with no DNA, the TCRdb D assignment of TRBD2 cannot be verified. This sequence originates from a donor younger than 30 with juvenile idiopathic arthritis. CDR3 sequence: CASSDRGASTDTQYF.